This T cell receptor (beta chain) stems from a study of T-cell memory formation after mild COVID-19. From the 5' RACE reads, TCRdb called clonotypes with MiXCR, one entry per CDR3 protein. The data hold tens of thousands of distinct CDR3 sequences, with more than 13% observed a single time. This clonotype was counted at least ten times. CDR1 is SQVTM and CDR2 is ANQGSEA in the germline V gene. The length of the CDR3 is 14 residues. The J segment lost 4 bases and the V segment lost 4 bases, leaving 7 bases of the junction unmatched. This receptor was obtained from a man aged 18 to 30 who had mild COVID-19 (a few samples of this study predate the infection). Cell type and time point are not known. The chain has TRBV29-1 and TRBJ2-1, with 7 bases identical to TRBD2. The sample taken for sequencing was PBMCs or a T cell subset sorted from them (not recorded which). DNA for the CDR3: TGCAGCGTTGTACCTAGCGGAGTTTACAATGAGCAGTTCTTC. It yields the protein CSVVPSGVYNEQFF.